This entry features one T cell receptor beta chain sequence. This record belongs to a study of immune evolution from preneoplasia to lung adenocarcinoma. The CDR3 spans 15 residues. V gave up 4 bases and J gave up 6 bases, with 20 bases separating them. Germline CDR1 and CDR2: SGHRS and YFSETQ. Sequencing was performed with immunoSEQ multiplex PCR; in TCRdb, only in-frame clones are kept and a portion is missing. Of more than 3,500 clones detected, 77% appear once; the ten largest clones hold under 15%. V gene TRBV5-1 combines with J gene TRBJ2-7, with a weak D call TRBD1 (5 bases). The clonotype comes from a person aged 70 to 85 with lung adenocarcinoma. Sequenced input: FFPE adjacent normal lung tissue. Written as DNA, the CDR3 is TGCGCCAGCAGCCCGACCGACAGCCCCAACGCCGAGCAGTACTTC. Its protein is CASSPTDSPNAEQYF. The variable domain in full, completed from reference TRBV5-1 and TRBJ2-7, reads KAGVTQTPRYLIKTRGQQVTLSCSPISGHRSVSWYQQTPGQGLQFLFEYFSETQRNKGNFPGRFSGRQFSNSRSEMNVSTLELGDSALYLCASSPTDSPNAEQYFGPGTRLTVT.